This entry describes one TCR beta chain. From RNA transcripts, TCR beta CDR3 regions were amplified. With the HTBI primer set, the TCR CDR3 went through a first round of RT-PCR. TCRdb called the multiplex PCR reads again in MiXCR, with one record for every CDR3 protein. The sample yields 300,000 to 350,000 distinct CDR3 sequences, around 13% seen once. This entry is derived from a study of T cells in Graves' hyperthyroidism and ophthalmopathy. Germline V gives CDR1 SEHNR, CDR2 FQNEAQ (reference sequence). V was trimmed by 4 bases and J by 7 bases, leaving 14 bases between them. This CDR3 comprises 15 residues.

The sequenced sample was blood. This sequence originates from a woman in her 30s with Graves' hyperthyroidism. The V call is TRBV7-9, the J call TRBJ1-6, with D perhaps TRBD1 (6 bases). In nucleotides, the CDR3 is TGTGCCAGCAGCTCCCTGGACAGATTAAATTCACCCCTCCACTTT. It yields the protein CASSSLDRLNSPLHF.